The 15 T cell receptor beta chains below all came from one sample that was sequenced in a study of regulatory T cells in long-lasting Graves disease. TCR beta libraries were built with iRepertoire HTBI primers and Arm-PCR of CDR3 regions. A single record per CDR3 protein comes from TCRdb applying MiXCR to the multiplex PCR reads. The sample comprises approximately 350,000 distinct CDR3 sequences, about 16% of which are singletons, and around 20% rests with the top ten. Time point noted: newly diagnosed GD, antithyroid drugs for less than 3 months. The TCR library was made from RNA that had been extracted from PBMCs in TRIzol. This sample also belongs to another study, concerning T cells in Graves' hyperthyroidism and ophthalmopathy.

Sequences were derived from peripheral blood mononuclear cells (PBMCs), sampled at new diagnosis, from a patient treated with antithyroid drugs. The receptors stem from a woman between 18 and 30 years old with Graves disease.

This clonotype has a handful of counts. The chain has TRBV18 and TRBJ1-1; 7 nucleotides match TRBD1. The CDR3 loop spans 16 amino acids. V lost 2 bases, J lost 11 bases, and 17 bases stayed unmatched. The germline V gene has CDR1 KGHSH and CDR2 LQKENI. CDR3 nucleotide sequence: TGTGCCAGCTCACCAACTCCAAGGGGGCAGCCCCCACGGGCTTTCTTT. It translates to CASSPTPRGQPPRAFF.

This clonotype came up many times. The J gene is TRBJ2-5, the V gene TRBV6-2 or TRBV6-3; 7 bases are shared with TRBD1. The CDR3 consists of 14 residues. Trimming cost V 2 bases and J 3 bases; bases outside gene matches: 3. Germline V gene lookup returns CDR1 MNHEY and CDR2 SVGEGT. The CDR3 loop reads CASSYGTEEETQYF. In nucleotides, the CDR3 is TGTGCCAGCAGTTACGGGACAGAAGAAGAGACCCAGTACTTC.

This clonotype has at least ten counts. CDR3 nucleotides: TGCGCCAGCAGCGGTGGGACTAGCGGGAGGGCCTATTTGGCATACGAGCAGTACTTC. Its protein product is CASSGGTSGRAYLAYEQYF. This chain joins TRBV5-1 and TRBJ2-7; 16 bases map to TRBD2. V was clipped by 4 bases and J by 4 bases; unmatched bases: 14. From germline, CDR1 is SGHRS and CDR2 YFSETQ. This CDR3 is 19 amino acids long. Using reference TRBV5-1 and TRBJ2-7 for the parts outside the CDR3, the full variable domain is KAGVTQTPRYLIKTRGQQVTLSCSPISGHRSVSWYQQTPGQGLQFLFEYFSETQRNKGNFPGRFSGRQFSNSRSEMNVSTLELGDSALYLCASSGGTSGRAYLAYEQYFGPGTRLTVT.

This clonotype was detected ten times or more. J is TRBJ2-3 and V is TRBV20-1; D is unresolved. Germline loops: CDR1 DFQATT, CDR2 SNEGSKA (reference sequence). CDR3 size: 16 residues. Trimming cost V 0 bases and J 0 bases, with 13 bases left between them. CDR3 nucleotides: TGCAGTGCTAGAGATTTTAGCCGAGGCAGCACAGATACGCAGTATTTT. Translating it yields CSARDFSRGSTDTQYF.

This chain joins TRBV19 and TRBJ1-5, with 7 bases matching TRBD1. The V gene end was trimmed by 3 bases and the J gene end by 4 bases; junction bases not matched to a gene: 12. The CDR3 totals 17 residues. Germline assignment: CDR1 LNHDA and CDR2 SQIVND (reference sequence). The CDR3 reads CASSIGHNIRGNQPQHF. The CDR3 nucleotides read TGTGCCAGTAGTATTGGGCACAACATCAGGGGGAATCAGCCCCAGCATTTT.

This clonotype has at least ten counts. The CDR3 here is CASRFTGLGETQYF. The CDR3 DNA is TGTGCCAGCAGATTCACAGGGCTGGGAGAGACCCAGTACTTC. The chain is built from TRBV12-3 or TRBV12-4 and TRBJ2-5, with a tentative D call TRBD1 (6 bases). CDR3 length: 14 amino acids. V was cut by 6 bases and J by 4 bases, with 15 bases left in between.

This clonotype was seen more than once but under ten times. This rearrangement joins TRBV20-1 to TRBJ2-1, with a tentative D call TRBD2 (7 bases). V lost 6 bases to trimming and J lost 10 bases, with 10 bases between them. Germline lookup yields CDR1 DFQATT and CDR2 SNEGSKA (reference sequence). This CDR3 comprises 10 residues. CDR3 amino acids: CSAGGGEQFF. The CDR3 nucleotides are TGCAGTGCAGGGGGGGGCGAGCAGTTCTTC.

Ten or more counts support this clonotype. V is TRBV11-2 and J is TRBJ2-5; the D is unclear. Germline assignment: CDR1 SGHAT and CDR2 FQNNGV. Trimming stripped 5 bases from V and 5 bases from J, with 6 bases between. The CDR3 sequence is 11 residues long. The CDR3 sequence is CASSREETQYF. The CDR3 nucleotides read TGTGCCAGCAGCCGAGAGGAGACCCAGTACTTC.

This chain links TRBV4-2 with TRBJ2-7; 8 bases are a match to TRBD2. V shed 1 base and J 6 bases; nucleotides not matched to a gene: 8. Germline CDR1 reads LGHNA; CDR2 reads YNFKEQ. CDR3 size: 15 residues. The chain's CDR3 is CASSQVAIGRGEQYF. DNA of the CDR3: TGTGCCAGCAGCCAAGTCGCCATCGGGAGGGGCGAGCAGTACTTC.

This clonotype was seen a few times. This chain connects TRBV12-3 or TRBV12-4 to TRBJ1-6; no firm D call. This CDR3 comprises 14 residues. Trimming shortened V by 0 bases and J by 9 bases, and 9 bases separated the two germline ends. CDR3 loop: CASSLAQRSSPLHF. CDR3 bases: TGTGCCAGCAGTTTAGCTCAGAGGTCTTCACCCCTCCACTTT.

Note on this clonotype: Since a much larger clone is just one base distant, this may be a read error. The chain combines TRBV20-1 with TRBJ2-5; TRBD2 matches at 11 bases. The CDR3 length is 17 residues. Germline V lookup: CDR1 DFQATT, CDR2 SNEGSKA (reference sequence). CDR3 DNA: TGCAGTGCTAGTGGGTTCCCTCAGACTAGCGGGAAAGAGACCGAGTACTTC. Translating it yields CSASGFPQTSGKETEYF.

There are many counts of this clonotype. The chain joins TRBV6-2 or TRBV6-3 to TRBJ2-7; D is uncertain. The ends were cut back, 4 bases at V and 9 bases at J, with 10 bases in the middle. There are 11 residues in the CDR3. Germline V lookup: CDR1 MNHEY, CDR2 SVGEGT. CDR3 amino acids: CASSSEFLQYF. The CDR3 nucleotides are TGTGCCAGCAGTTCTGAATTCTTGCAGTACTTC.

This clonotype was found many times. V usage is TRBV6-5 and J usage is TRBJ2-2, with 9 bases fitting TRBD1. Trimming removed 2 bases from V and 6 bases from J; junction bases left unmatched: 4. CDR1 is MNHEY and CDR2 is SVGAGI in the germline V gene. The length of the CDR3 is 15 residues. The CDR3, as DNA: TGTGCCAGCAGTTACGGCGGGACAGGGTCCGGGGAGCTGTTTTTT. Protein product: CASSYGGTGSGELFF.

Many counts were recorded for this clonotype. The chain links TRBV4-1 to TRBJ2-7; TRBD2 aligns across 9 bases. Germline CDR1 is MGHRA and CDR2 is YSYEKL. This CDR3 region has 17 residues. The junction had 9 bases not matched to a gene; V was cut back by 1 base and J by 2 bases. The CDR3 sequence is CASSQVGLAGTTYEQYF. The CDR3, as DNA: TGCGCCAGCAGCCAAGTCGGGCTAGCGGGAACAACCTACGAGCAGTACTTC.

This clonotype appeared many times. The V and J genes are TRBV28 and TRBJ2-2; 8 nucleotides align to TRBD1. The germline V gene encodes CDR1 MDHEN and CDR2 SYDVKM. The trim removed 3 bases at V and 4 bases at J, leaving 7 bases unmatched. CDR3 size: 16 residues. The chain's CDR3 is CASSFSGQGFTGELFF. CDR3 nucleotide sequence: TGTGCCAGCAGTTTTTCTGGACAGGGTTTCACCGGGGAGCTGTTTTTT.